This is a list of T cell receptor beta chains from one sample in a study of T-cell memory formation after mild COVID-19. TCRdb re-called the 5' RACE reads through MiXCR, storing one row per CDR3 protein. There are 400,000 to 500,000 distinct CDR3 sequences in the sample; 20% occur only once, and approximately 8.4% lies in the top ten. Material for sequencing was PBMCs or a T cell subset sorted from them (not recorded which). The receptor source for this set is an adult woman who had mild COVID-19 (a few samples of this study predate the infection). Cell type and time point are not known. Both conserved end residues are part of each CDR3. D genes are given only for firm matches. A row's size may be missing; if present it is once, few, many or a size class.

clone size	V gene	D gene	CDR3 length	J gene	CDR3 protein	CDR3 DNA
-	TRBV29-1	-	12	TRBJ2-7	CSVEGGSAEQYF	TGCAGCGTTGAAGGGGGTTCCGCCGAGCAGTACTTC
-	TRBV7-7	-	17	TRBJ2-3	CASSFSSVDLLTDTQYF	TGTGCCAGCAGCTTCTCATCGGTGGACCTATTAACAGATACGCAGTATTTT
-	TRBV7-8	-	16	TRBJ2-3	CASSTLLVVATDTQYF	TGTGCCAGCAGCACCTTACTAGTCGTGGCCACAGATACGCAGTATTTT
few	TRBV7-2	TRBD2	15	TRBJ2-2	CASSLSGINTGELFF	TGTGCCAGCAGCCTTAGCGGGATTAACACCGGGGAGCTGTTTTTT
few	TRBV29-1	TRBD2	13	TRBJ2-7	CSVKSGGVYEQYF	TGCAGCGTAAAAAGCGGGGGGGTTTACGAGCAGTACTTC
-	TRBV12-3/TRBV12-4	TRBD2	16	TRBJ2-3	CASRPLERGGTDTQYF	TGTGCCAGCAGACCGTTGGAGCGGGGGGGCACAGATACGCAGTATTTT
few	TRBV27	-	15	TRBJ2-3	CASSSDTVATDTQYF	TGTGCCAGCAGTTCCGATACGGTGGCCACAGATACGCAGTATTTT
few	TRBV7-9	TRBD2	17	TRBJ2-2	CASRGRGTSGLTGELFF	TGTGCCAGCAGGGGTCGGGGGACTAGCGGACTCACCGGGGAGCTGTTTTTT
-	TRBV7-8	-	23	TRBJ2-3	CASSLAPWYRGAKGPPAGDTQYF	TGTGCCAGCAGCTTAGCGCCGTGGTATCGGGGGGCGAAGGGACCTCCCGCAGGGGATACGCAGTATTTT
few	TRBV5-1	TRBD2	17	TRBJ2-2	CASRGLAGGSNTGELFF	TGCGCCAGCAGAGGACTAGCGGGGGGTTCGAACACCGGGGAGCTGTTTTTT
-	TRBV12-3/TRBV12-4	TRBD1	15	TRBJ1-4	CASSYPGGINEKLFF	TGTGCCAGCAGCTATCCAGGGGGCATTAATGAAAAACTGTTTTTT
-	TRBV12-3/TRBV12-4	-	13	TRBJ1-5	CASSLGGHQPQHF	TGTGCCAGCAGTTTGGGCGGTCATCAGCCCCAGCATTTT
few	TRBV5-1	-	12	TRBJ1-2	CASSRTPDGYTF	TGCGCCAGCTCGAGGACACCTGATGGCTACACCTTC
few	TRBV6-2/TRBV6-3	TRBD2	14	TRBJ2-1	CASTPLAGYNEQFF	TGTGCCAGCACTCCACTAGCGGGTTACAATGAGCAGTTCTTC
-	TRBV7-9	-	17	TRBJ2-3	CASKLGGLMVGTDTQYF	TGTGCCAGCAAGCTAGGTGGGCTCATGGTTGGGACAGATACGCAGTATTTT
many	TRBV6-2/TRBV6-3	TRBD2	15	TRBJ2-7	CASSYPGLAGDEQYF	TGTGCCAGCAGTTACCCGGGACTAGCGGGAGACGAGCAGTACTTC
-	TRBV6-1	TRBD1	17	TRBJ1-2	CASIARGGWDRDHGYTF	TGTGCCAGCATCGCGAGAGGGGGATGGGACAGGGACCATGGCTACACCTTC
few	TRBV5-1	TRBD2	15	TRBJ2-2	CASSSLAGDTGELFF	TGCGCCAGCAGCTCCCTAGCGGGAGACACCGGGGAGCTGTTTTTT
-	TRBV20-1	TRBD1	15	TRBJ1-5	CSALQGGASNQPQHF	TGCAGTGCCCTTCAGGGGGGGGCGAGCAATCAGCCCCAGCATTTT
-	TRBV5-1	-	11	TRBJ1-2	CASRSGGGYTF	TGCGCCAGCAGGTCGGGAGGTGGCTACACCTTC
-	TRBV11-2	TRBD2	15	TRBJ2-3	CASSLRGGLGDTQYF	TGTGCCAGCAGCTTGCGGGGGGGCCTCGGAGATACGCAGTATTTT
few	TRBV7-2	TRBD1	14	TRBJ1-5	CASTKGTATQPQHF	TGTGCCAGCACCAAAGGGACAGCCACTCAGCCCCAGCATTTT
few	TRBV7-3	TRBD2	14	TRBJ2-7	CASSSGLAGTEQYF	TGTGCCAGCAGCTCTGGACTAGCGGGAACTGAGCAGTACTTC
-	TRBV29-1	-	14	TRBJ1-1	CSVTKGTSGTEAFF	TGCAGCGTGACCAAAGGGACGTCCGGCACTGAAGCTTTCTTT
few	TRBV27	-	14	TRBJ2-1	CASSVQGGDREQFF	TGTGCCAGCAGTGTACAGGGGGGGGATCGTGAGCAGTTCTTC
many	TRBV12-3/TRBV12-4	-	14	TRBJ2-3	CASSLSQYTDTQYF	TGTGCCAGCAGTTTAAGCCAGTACACAGATACGCAGTATTTT
-	TRBV2	-	14	TRBJ2-1	CAKGGWDLYNEQFF	TGTGCCAAAGGCGGCTGGGACCTATACAATGAGCAGTTCTTC
few	TRBV7-2	-	18	TRBJ2-2	CASSLAQGFLMGTGELFF	TGTGCCAGCAGCTTAGCCCAGGGGTTCTTAATGGGGACCGGGGAGCTGTTTTTT
few	TRBV13	-	14	TRBJ1-3	CASSPWTLGNTIYF	TGTGCCAGCAGCCCTTGGACACTAGGAAACACCATATATTTT
few	TRBV4-2	TRBD2	14	TRBJ2-7	CASTPGLAGGEQYF	TGTGCCAGTACCCCGGGACTAGCGGGAGGGGAGCAGTACTTC
few	TRBV4-1	TRBD2	16	TRBJ2-2	CASSQDGGEGFWELFF	TGCGCCAGCAGCCAAGATGGGGGGGAGGGTTTCTGGGAGCTGTTTTTT
few	TRBV24-1	TRBD1	17	TRBJ1-5	CATSDPSTGQGNQPQHF	TGTGCCACCAGTGATCCCTCGACAGGACAGGGTAATCAGCCCCAGCATTTT
few	TRBV4-2	TRBD2	14	TRBJ2-1	CASSAGTSAGEQFF	TGTGCCAGCAGCGCCGGCACTAGCGCAGGGGAGCAGTTCTTC
-	TRBV14	-	17	TRBJ1-3	CASSHPMARSSGNTIYF	TGTGCCAGCAGCCATCCTATGGCGCGCAGCTCTGGAAACACCATATATTTT
-	TRBV20-1	TRBD2	17	TRBJ2-2	CSARDHQGLAGTGELFF	TGCAGTGCTAGAGACCATCAGGGACTAGCGGGAACCGGGGAGCTGTTTTTT
-	TRBV5-1	TRBD1	17	TRBJ1-4	CASSLLSPSGQGQKLFF	TGCGCCAGCAGCTTACTGAGTCCGTCCGGACAGGGACAAAAACTGTTTTTT
-	TRBV28	TRBD2	17	TRBJ2-1	CASSAQGWAGDFDEQFF	TGTGCCAGCAGTGCCCAAGGTTGGGCGGGAGATTTCGATGAGCAGTTCTTC
few	TRBV9	TRBD2	18	TRBJ2-1	CASSVSLGLADAYNEQFF	TGTGCCAGCAGCGTTTCACTGGGACTAGCGGATGCCTACAATGAGCAGTTCTTC
-	TRBV20-1	TRBD2	15	TRBJ2-1	CSATPGLAGINEQFF	TGCAGTGCTACGCCCGGACTAGCGGGAATAAATGAGCAGTTCTTC
once	TRBV7-2	TRBD2	16	TRBJ2-3	CASSLGLAEPGDTQYF	TGTGCCAGCAGCCTGGGACTAGCGGAGCCTGGGGATACGCAGTATTTT
-	TRBV10-3	-	15	TRBJ1-5	CAISESNNGNQPQHF	TGTGCCATCAGTGAGTCGAACAACGGCAATCAGCCCCAGCATTTT
-	TRBV24-1	TRBD2	16	TRBJ2-7	CATSDPSGGVGDEQYF	TGTGCCACCAGTGACCCCTCCGGGGGGGTCGGAGACGAGCAGTACTTC
-	TRBV29-1	-	15	TRBJ2-7	CSVEDPGQGSYEQYF	TGCAGCGTTGAAGATCCGGGGCAGGGATCCTACGAGCAGTACTTC